This TCR beta chain appears in the sequencing data of a study of T cell repertoires in cytomegalovirus infection. Study summary: Public TCR beta signatures were indicative of both CMV infection and a matching HLA type.

The CDR3 is 13 residues long. Germline V gives CDR1 KGHDR, CDR2 SFDVKD. Between the trimmed V and J ends, which lost 0 bases and 7 bases, there was a span of 8 bases. TCRdb passed the reads through MiXCR, listing each CDR3 protein once. The sample includes about 530,000 distinct CDR3 sequences, 26% of them seen just once. The source is a human donor in good health (CMV status not recorded). Some clones in this sample may be carry-over from other donors' samples. The chain has TRBV24-1 and TRBJ1-2, with no clear D. The sequenced sample was PBMCs. The CDR3 region has the DNA TGTGCCACCAGTGATTTGCAAGGAGGTGGCTACACCTTC. Protein: CATSDLQGGGYTF.